These 18 T cell receptor beta chains were all obtained from the same sample, sequenced in a study of blood T cells in healthy people across ages. Primers used in a second PCR of about 6 to 12 cycles were a sample-barcoded 5' primer and a J-beta primer mix. One entry per CDR3 protein, called by TCRdb with MiXCR from the 5' RACE reads. This table has around 2 million distinct CDR3 sequences, more than 35% appearing once. Sequencing used blood. These TCRs come from a human donor in good health.

This clonotype was observed a few times. The chain recombines TRBV29-1 with TRBJ2-5, with D possibly matching TRBD1 (6 bases). Trimming shortened V by 6 bases and J by 3 bases, and 14 bases separated the two germline ends. The germline V gene encodes CDR1 SQVTM and CDR2 ANQGSEA. The length of the CDR3 is 13 residues. The CDR3 nucleotides are TGCAGCGTATCAGTCGCAGGGGAAGAGACCCAGTACTTC. Protein sequence: CSVSVAGEETQYF.

V is TRBV3-1 and J is TRBJ2-7, with D perhaps matching TRBD2 (6 bases). The germline CDR1 and CDR2 sequences are LGHDT and YNNKEL (reference sequence). The CDR3 sequence is 16 residues long. Trimming shortened V by 4 bases and J by 5 bases, and 21 bases separated the two germline ends. CDR3 region: CASSPRDPGRLHEQYF. The CDR3 DNA reads as TGTGCCAGCAGCCCGAGAGATCCAGGGAGGTTACACGAGCAGTACTTC.

The sample holds many counts of this clonotype. The chain links TRBV20-1 to TRBJ2-7, with 7 bases lining up with TRBD1. With V trimmed by 7 bases and J by 0 bases, 3 bases remained unmatched. The CDR3 runs 12 residues. Per germline, CDR1 DFQATT and CDR2 SNEGSKA (reference sequence). DNA of the CDR3: TGCAGTGGACAGGGTAGCTCCTACGAGCAGTACTTC. Translated: CSGQGSSYEQYF.

V gene TRBV6-5 combines with J gene TRBJ2-5, with a tentative D call TRBD2 (5 bases). Germline V lookup: CDR1 MNHEY, CDR2 SVGAGI. CDR3 length: 13 residues. The V end lost 6 bases, the J end lost 9 bases, and 17 bases lay between the germline ends. The CDR3 loop reads CASSRGRGAAQYF. The CDR3 DNA follows: TGTGCCAGCAGCCGCGGCCGGGGTGCGGCCCAGTACTTC.

This clonotype came up a few times. The chain carries TRBV20-1 and TRBJ1-4; D perhaps matches TRBD1 (6 bases). Trimming left V 4 bases short and J 4 bases short, with 16 bases between. Germline V gene lookup returns CDR1 DFQATT and CDR2 SNEGSKA (reference sequence). The CDR3 is 15 amino acids. The CDR3 is CSATTSRGFNEKLFF. The CDR3 DNA is TGCAGTGCTACGACTAGCAGGGGATTTAATGAAAAACTGTTTTTT.

This sequence joins TRBV12-3 or TRBV12-4 and TRBJ1-1, with a weak D call TRBD1 (5 bases). The ends were cut back, 1 base at V and 3 bases at J, with 6 bases in the middle. This CDR3 is 13 amino acids long. CDR3 amino acids: CASSLGDYTEAFF. CDR3 coding DNA: TGTGCCAGCAGTTTAGGGGACTACACTGAAGCTTTCTTT.

The V and J genes are TRBV5-5 and TRBJ2-1; D might be TRBD2 (5 bases). V lost 0 bases and J lost 12, with 19 bases in between. There are 15 residues in the CDR3. Germline CDR1 SGHKS, CDR2 YYEKEE (reference sequence). Here the CDR3 DNA reads TGTGCCAGCAGCTTGGCGATAGTGGACCCCCGGGGGCAGTTCTTC. It specifies CASSLAIVDPRGQFF.

The chain uses TRBV6-5 and TRBJ1-2, with unresolved D. V shed 6 bases and J shed 3 bases, with 17 bases lying between them. The germline CDR1 and CDR2 sequences are MNHEY and SVGAGI. The CDR3 is 15 residues long. The CDR3 DNA follows: TGTGCCAGCAGAAAGGGTCGTGGGTTTGACTATGGCTACACCTTC. Encoded protein: CASRKGRGFDYGYTF.

The chain carries TRBV7-2 and TRBJ1-2, with 7 bases that match TRBD1. Germline-derived CDR1 and CDR2 are SGHTA and FQGNSA. The CDR3 runs 15 residues. Unmatched junction bases numbered 11, after V lost 2 bases and J lost 8 bases. In nucleotides, the CDR3 is TGTGCCAGCAGCTTACCACAGGGGCGCAGGGGAGGCTACACCTTC. Amino acid sequence: CASSLPQGRRGGYTF.

This clonotype came up many times. The V call is TRBV4-2, the J call TRBJ2-7; 9 bases are a match to TRBD2. CDR1 is LGHNA, CDR2 YNFKEQ, per germline. J gave up 2 bases and V 0 bases, and 17 bases lay outside the gene matches. This CDR3 spans 20 amino acids. The CDR3 sequence: CASSQDLGSGGHGFAYEQYF. Here the CDR3 DNA reads TGTGCCAGCAGCCAAGATCTCGGTAGCGGGGGCCACGGGTTCGCCTACGAGCAGTACTTC.

In its sample, this clonotype was seen a few times. The V and J genes are TRBV28 and TRBJ2-5; 7 bases line up with TRBD2. Germline CDR1 MDHEN, CDR2 SYDVKM. The V gene end was trimmed by 6 bases and the J gene end by 3 bases; junction bases not matched to a gene: 4. This CDR3 has 13 residues. The CDR3 protein is CASRWGGKETQYF. CDR3 nucleotides: TGTGCCAGCAGATGGGGGGGAAAAGAGACCCAGTACTTC.

This clonotype was found a few times. This chain connects TRBV6-1 to TRBJ2-1; D not certain. The assigned J gene may be wrong: the sequence end matches TRBJ2-7 better. Germline lookup yields CDR1 MNHNS and CDR2 SASEGT. This CDR3 comprises 12 residues. CDR3 sequence (DNA): TGTGCCAGCTCTGACGGCTACAATGAGCAGTACTTC. The encoded protein is CASSDGYNEQYF.

This clonotype was seen a handful of times. This rearrangement joins TRBV20-1 to TRBJ1-2; 7 bases are shared with TRBD1. Germline loops: CDR1 DFQATT, CDR2 SNEGSKA (reference sequence). V was pared by 0 bases and J by 6 bases, with 13 bases of the junction left unmatched. The CDR3 is 16 amino acids. The DNA of the CDR3 is TGCAGTGCTAGAGAGGTCAGGGGGAGAGCTTGGGATGGCTACACCTTC. Translated, it gives CSAREVRGRAWDGYTF.

The genes are TRBV15 and TRBJ1-2; D gene uncertain. Per germline, CDR1 LNHNV and CDR2 YYDKDF (reference sequence). This CDR3 contains 11 residues. The germline V and J ends were trimmed by 6 bases and 10 bases, with 12 bases remaining between them. The CDR3 sequence: CATRKDWAYTF. CDR3 sequence (DNA): TGTGCCACCAGGAAGGACTGGGCCTACACCTTC.

In DNA, the CDR3 is TGTGCCAGCAGCTCCTCCCAGGGAACTGAAGCTTTCTTT. This translates into CASSSSQGTEAFF. V is TRBV7-6 and J is TRBJ1-1; tentatively, D is TRBD1 (5 bases). V lost 4 bases and J 5 bases, leaving 11 bases between the germline ends. In germline, CDR1 is SGHVS, CDR2 FNYEAQ. There are 13 residues in the CDR3.

V and J are TRBV7-2 and TRBJ1-3; D unresolved. This CDR3 contains 18 residues. Germline lookup yields CDR1 SGHTA and CDR2 FQGNSA. The V and J ends lost 1 base and 0 bases respectively, with 16 bases between them. CDR3 bases: TGTGCCAGCAGCTTAGGAGTGGCAGATACCGTCTCTGGAAACACCATATATTTT. The encoded protein is CASSLGVADTVSGNTIYF.

The gene calls are TRBV12-3 or TRBV12-4 and TRBJ2-1; D remains unclear. Deletions cut 6 bases from V and 12 bases from J, with 21 bases between. The CDR3 contains 14 residues. DNA of the CDR3: TGTGCCAGCAGGAAAGAACCGGCACGCCATGGGCAGTTCTTC. Protein product: CASRKEPARHGQFF.

The table lists this clonotype with a few counts. The J gene is TRBJ2-4, the V gene TRBV5-1, with no clear D. V was trimmed by 1 base and J by 8 bases, leaving 7 bases between them. The CDR3 consists of 12 residues. The germline CDR1 and CDR2 sequences are SGHRS and YFSETQ. CDR3 in amino acids: CASSLFGDIQYF. CDR3 coding DNA: TGCGCCAGCAGCTTGTTTGGTGACATTCAGTACTTC.